One sample yielded the 17 T cell receptor beta chains listed below, sequenced in a study of cytomegalovirus exposure and HLA in healthy donors. Primers included in the PCR were 60 Vbeta and 13 Jbeta primers. The assay was immunoSEQ multiplex PCR, and TCRdb's table has in-frame clones only and misses some. The sample includes around 90,000 clones, 70% to 85% seen only once; the top ten take roughly 3.8%. The sequenced sample consisted of PBMCs. These receptors came from a man aged 50-59 years in good health and CMV-seronegative.

This sequence joins TRBV29-1 and TRBJ2-7; D possibly corresponds to TRBD1 (6 bases). Trimming took off 8 bases at V and 5 bases at J, with 13 bases between the two ends. Per the germline V gene, CDR1 is SQVTM and CDR2 is ANQGSEA. The CDR3 spans 11 residues. CDR3 nucleotide sequence: TGCAGCACAACAGGGCCCCACGAGCAGTACTTC. Its protein product is CSTTGPHEQYF.

This clone was observed a single time. The chain carries TRBV19 and TRBJ2-1; tentative D call: TRBD2 (6 bases). Trimming stripped 6 bases from V and 4 bases from J, with 13 bases between. The CDR3 loop spans 14 amino acids. Germline V CDR1 and CDR2: LNHDA, SQIVND (reference sequence). The chain's CDR3 is CASSELAGYNEQFF. The CDR3 DNA reads as TGTGCCAGTAGCGAACTAGCCGGATACAATGAGCAGTTCTTC.

This rearrangement joins TRBV5-1 to TRBJ2-5; 8 bases map to TRBD2. V was clipped by 0 bases and J by 3 bases; unmatched bases: 7. Germline CDR1 reads SGHRS; CDR2 reads YFSETQ. CDR3 length equals 16 residues. The DNA for the CDR3 is TGCGCCAGCAGCTTGGCCGTGGAGACTAGCGAAGAGACCCAGTACTTC. The encoded protein is CASSLAVETSEETQYF.

V and J are TRBV11-3 and TRBJ2-1, with TRBD2 matching 7 bases. Germline-derived CDR1 and CDR2 are SGHNT and YENEEA. V lost 4 bases to trimming and J lost 4 bases; unmatched junction nucleotides: 1. CDR3 size: 13 residues. The CDR3 region has the DNA TGTGCCAGCAGCTCGGGACTATACAATGAGCAGTTCTTC. Its translation: CASSSGLYNEQFF.

The chain is built from TRBV6-5 and TRBJ1-2; D is possibly TRBD1 (6 bases). V dropped 5 bases and J dropped 0 bases, with 7 bases sitting between them. This CDR3 comprises 13 residues. Germline lookup yields CDR1 MNHEY and CDR2 SVGAGI. The CDR3 nucleotides read TGTGCCAGCAGTCGACAGGCTAACTATGGCTACACCTTC. Its protein product is CASSRQANYGYTF.

This chain joins TRBV5-4 and TRBJ2-3; TRBD2 matches at 8 bases. CDR3 length equals 15 residues. Germline CDR1 SGHNT, CDR2 YYREEE (reference sequence). V lost 2 bases to trimming and J lost 4 bases; unmatched junction nucleotides: 6. In nucleotides, the CDR3 is TGTGCCAGCAGCTTATTCGGGAGGGCCGCAGATACGCAGTATTTT. Its translation is CASSLFGRAADTQYF.

The chain joins TRBV28 to TRBJ1-2; 7 bases agree with TRBD1. Germline trimming cut 5 bases from V and 4 bases from J; bases unmatched to any gene: 7. This CDR3 has 14 amino acids. Germline V gives CDR1 MDHEN, CDR2 SYDVKM. CDR3 bases: TGTGCCAGCAGTAGGGGACAGTCCACCTATGGCTACACCTTC. Translation: CASSRGQSTYGYTF.

The chain uses TRBV15 and TRBJ1-6; perhaps TRBD1 as D (6 bases). The V and J ends lost 0 bases and 12 bases respectively, with 6 bases between them. Germline loops: CDR1 LNHNV, CDR2 YYDKDF (reference sequence). This CDR3 comprises 12 residues. CDR3: CATSREGGPLHF. CDR3 DNA: TGTGCCACCAGCAGAGAAGGGGGACCCCTCCACTTT.

This chain uses TRBV6-5 with TRBJ2-3, with 7 positions matching TRBD2. V dropped 6 bases and J dropped 4; count of bases not matched to a gene: 4. Germline values: CDR1 MNHEY, CDR2 SVGAGI. The CDR3 is made up of 13 amino acids. In DNA, the CDR3 is TGTGCCAGCAGCCGGGGAGGGCCAGATACGCAGTATTTT. It codes for CASSRGGPDTQYF.

The chain uses TRBV19 and TRBJ2-4, with TRBD2 matching over 7 bases. The CDR3 consists of 16 residues. J lost 0 bases, V lost 5 bases, and 7 bases had no gene match. Germline-derived CDR1 and CDR2 are LNHDA and SQIVND (reference sequence). DNA for the CDR3: TGTGCCAGTAGTCCGGTCGGGGGGTTAGCCAAAAACATTCAGTACTTC. Translating it yields CASSPVGGLAKNIQYF.

The chain recombines TRBV16 with TRBJ2-2, with D possibly being TRBD1 (6 bases). Germline CDR1 and CDR2: KGHSY and FQNENV. The CDR3 has 15 residues. Trimming shortened V by 1 base and J by 1 base, and 7 bases separated the two germline ends. The CDR3 is CASSQWGQNTGELFF. CDR3 DNA sequence: TGTGCCAGCAGCCAATGGGGACAGAACACCGGGGAGCTGTTTTTT.

The chain joins TRBV7-8 to TRBJ2-1; TRBD1 might be the D (6 bases). V gave up 3 bases and J gave up 3 bases, with 15 bases separating them. This CDR3 contains 16 residues. Germline CDR1 SGHVS, CDR2 FQNEAQ. The DNA for the CDR3 is TGTGCCAGCAGCTTCTCTGGGGGCGGAGACTACAATGAGCAGTTCTTC. Translation: CASSFSGGGDYNEQFF.

The rearrangement uses TRBV23-1 and TRBJ2-5; no reliable D call. TRBV23-1 is filed as an ORF, its function uncertain. The V gene lost 8 bases and the J gene lost 12 bases, with 13 bases spanning the gap. The CDR3 is 10 residues long. The CDR3 DNA reads TGCGCCAGCCGCACTGCCGAAGAGTACTTC. Encoded protein: CASRTAEEYF.

A single count supports this clone. The rearrangement links TRBV29-1 to TRBJ1-5, with 10 nucleotides matching TRBD1. Germline lookup yields CDR1 SQVTM and CDR2 ANQGSEA. This CDR3 has 12 residues. V was clipped by 5 bases and J by 6 bases; unmatched bases: 1. CDR3 loop: CSVRTGGQPQHF. The CDR3 nucleotides read TGCAGCGTTAGGACAGGGGGTCAGCCCCAGCATTTT.

The CDR3 DNA follows: TGCAGCGCCCCTGGAGACAGTCAAGGCGGCGAGCAGTACTTC. Protein: CSAPGDSQGGEQYF. The chain is built from TRBV29-1 and TRBJ2-5; D is possibly TRBD1 (5 bases). The DNA end is more similar to TRBJ2-7, so the J call may be wrong. The germline V gene has CDR1 SQVTM and CDR2 ANQGSEA. There are 14 residues in the CDR3.

J is TRBJ2-6 and V is TRBV21-1; the table's D call of TRBD1 was not tested on the DNA. TRBV21-1 is deemed a pseudogene. This CDR3 is built from 17 residues. The CDR3 region has the DNA TGTGCCAGCAGCAATAGACAGGGCTTCTCTGGGGCCAACGTCCTGACTTTC. This codes for CASSNRQGFSGANVLTF.

The J gene is TRBJ2-5, the V gene TRBV19; 7 bases are shared with TRBD1. This CDR3 region has 15 residues. The V segment lost 3 bases and the J segment 4 bases; nucleotides outside the gene matches: 8. Germline V gene sequence: CDR1 LNHDA, CDR2 SQIVND (reference sequence). The CDR3 loop is CASSIATGLGETQYF. As DNA, the CDR3 is TGTGCCAGTAGTATTGCGACAGGGTTGGGAGAGACCCAGTACTTC.